This T cell receptor (beta chain) was sequenced during a study of shared clonotypes between healthy human individuals. About the study: Donors, aged 18 to 49, were a couple of women and three men. Study results and caveats: Shared clonotypes: about 4.6% naive CD4, around 4% naive CD8, 2.3% memory CD4, approximately 0.37% memory CD8.

The protocol was immunoSEQ multiplex PCR, while the TCRdb copy is restricted to in-frame clones and leaves out a portion. Of around 2.5 million clones in the sample, under 95% were seen once. Between the trimmed V and J ends, which lost 2 bases and 10 bases, there was a span of 6 bases. CDR1 and CDR2 (germline): SNHLY, FYNNEI. The CDR3 length is 11 residues. As regards this clone: Its antigen is as yet unknown.

This receptor was obtained from a man aged 18 to 29 in good health. Some clones in this sample may be carry-over from other donors' samples. The specimen was naive CD4+ T cells from PBMCs. Subset of the sample: CD45RA+ positively selected. The rearrangement uses TRBV2 and TRBJ2-1; D not certain. The CDR3 DNA reads as TGTGCCAGCAGTGAATTGGCGGAGCAGTTCTTC. Its protein product is CASSELAEQFF.